This T cell receptor beta chain was profiled in a study of response to subunit inactivated influenza vaccine. Findings and limits, study-wide: Researchers suggested that each seasonal influenza vaccination recruits few new T cells.

TCRdb passed the RT-PCR reads through MiXCR, listing each CDR3 protein once. The table shows hundreds of thousands of distinct CDR3 sequences, with approximately 13% occurring only once. A word on this clonotype: What it binds is unknown.

Germline V CDR1 and CDR2: SEHNR, FQNEAQ (reference sequence). The CDR3 spans 17 residues. V lost 4 bases and J lost 4; bases outside the gene matches: 11. The sample consisted of PBMCs from blood, taken 14 to 15 days before vaccination. The origin of this receptor is a man aged 45-65 years who received an inactivated influenza vaccine. This sequence joins TRBV7-9 and TRBJ2-2, with 8 nucleotides matching TRBD1. The CDR3 DNA sequence: TGTGCCAGCAGCTCTGAGAAACACAGGGGGAGCACCGGGGAGCTGTTTTTT. Its translation is CASSSEKHRGSTGELFF.